This entry describes one T cell receptor (beta chain). Antigen specificity is unknown. Sequencing was performed with immunoSEQ multiplex PCR; in TCRdb, only in-frame clones are kept and a portion is missing. Here the sample spans over 150,000 clones, roughly nine tenths being singletons. This specimen comes from a study of T cell responses to AZD1222 COVID-19 vaccine. Study findings and constraints: Only a handful of AZD1222 recipients were seropositive at baseline.

This CDR3 is built from 13 residues. Germline assignment: CDR1 MNHEY and CDR2 SMNVEV (reference sequence). Deletions cut 2 bases from V and 0 bases from J, with 2 bases between. Sample: peripheral blood, taken on day 0 of MenACWY control vaccination. The sequence was collected from an adult in good health. This chain joins TRBV27 and TRBJ2-1; D is ambiguous. The DNA for the CDR3 is TGTGCCAGCAGTTTAGGCTCCTACAATGAGCAGTTCTTC. As protein: CASSLGSYNEQFF.